A selection of T cell receptor beta chains follows, all from one sample in a study of cytomegalovirus exposure and HLA in healthy donors. Only in-frame clones appear in the TCRdb table, and some are missing; sequencing was by immunoSEQ multiplex PCR. Among 200,000 to 250,000 clones listed, over 75% were seen once. Sequenced input: PBMCs. The receptors derive from a man between 18 and 35 years old in good health and CMV-seropositive. Both conserved end residues are part of each CDR3. D genes are given only for firm matches. Only some rows state a clone size, as once, few, many or a class for expanded clones.

once	TRBD2	TRBV11-2	TRBJ2-7	TGTGCCAGCAGCCGCGCGTCTAGCGGGAGAAGGGAAACCTACGAGCAGTACTTC	CASSRASSGRRETYEQYF
NA	NA	TRBV6-6	TRBJ1-3	TGTGCCAGCAGCGATTTGTTCGGGCAGGGACGCGTCTCCTTTTATTTT	CASSDLFGQGRVSFYF
NA	NA	TRBV7-2	TRBJ2-3	TGTGCCAGCAGCTTTGGGGGCCGGGCAGATACGCAGTATTTT	CASSFGGRADTQYF
NA	NA	TRBV27	TRBJ1-4	TGTGCCAGCAGTCCCCGACAAGCAACTAATGAAAAACTGTTTTTT	CASSPRQATNEKLFF
NA	TRBD1	TRBV29-1	TRBJ2-5	TGCAGCGTTGAGGACAGGGGGCTTGAGACCCAGTACTTC	CSVEDRGLETQYF
NA	TRBD1	TRBV27	TRBJ1-5	TGTGCCAGCAGTTTTACAGGGGGCCGGCAGCCCCAGCATTTT	CASSFTGGRQPQHF
NA	TRBD1	TRBV4-1	TRBJ2-7	TGCGCCAGCAGCCCTTCGCCGGGGACAGCCAACTACGAGCAGTACTTC	CASSPSPGTANYEQYF
few	TRBD1	TRBV6-1	TRBJ2-7	TGTGCCAGCAGTGTCGGACAGGATGGTGCCTACGAGCAGTACTTC	CASSVGQDGAYEQYF
NA	TRBD2	TRBV19	TRBJ2-3	TGTGCCAGTTCTAGCGGTGGTACGCAGTATTTT	CASSSGGTQYF
NA	NA	TRBV19	TRBJ2-7	TGTGCCAGTAGTCCGACAACCGGACAGACTTACTTCTACGAGCAGTACTTC	CASSPTTGQTYFYEQYF
NA	NA	TRBV29-1	TRBJ2-1	TGCAGCGTTACAGTCCCAAACTACAATGAGCAGTTCTTC	CSVTVPNYNEQFF
once	NA	TRBV6-5	TRBJ2-1	TGTGCCAGCAGTTACAGAGGGTCCAATGAGCAGTTCTTC	CASSYRGSNEQFF
NA	TRBD2	TRBV7-2	TRBJ2-1	TGTGCCAGCAGCGGGGCGGGAGCCTACAATGAGCAGTTCTTC	CASSGAGAYNEQFF
NA	TRBD2	TRBV9	TRBJ2-1	TGTGCCAGCAGCACTAGAGGGACTAGCGGGATTGATGAGCAGTTCTTC	CASSTRGTSGIDEQFF
NA	NA	TRBV4-1	TRBJ2-5	TGCGCCAGCAGCCAAGAGCTCGGGAGCAGAGAGACCCAGTACTTC	CASSQELGSRETQYF
NA	TRBD2	TRBV5-5	TRBJ2-7	TGTGCCAGCAGCTTCATGCCGGGACTAGCGGACTCCTACGAGCAGTACTTC	CASSFMPGLADSYEQYF
once	NA	TRBV27	TRBJ1-5	TGTGCCAGCAGTTTATCATTCCAGAGCAATCAGCCCCAGCATTTT	CASSLSFQSNQPQHF
NA	NA	TRBV5-1	TRBJ2-7	TGCGCCAGCAGCTATAGTATAAACTACGAGCAGTACTTC	CASSYSINYEQYF
NA	NA	TRBV14	TRBJ1-1	TGTGCCAGCAGCCAAGCTGGACGGAACACTGAAGCTTTCTTT	CASSQAGRNTEAFF
NA	TRBD1	TRBV28	TRBJ1-1	TGTGCCAGCAGAGGGACAGGGAACACTGAAGCTTTCTTT	CASRGTGNTEAFF
NA	NA	TRBV4-2	TRBJ1-2	TGTGCCAGCAGCTCCGGAGGGAACTATGGCTACACCTTC	CASSSGGNYGYTF
NA	NA	TRBV6-5	TRBJ1-4	TGTGCCAGCAGTTACATGCCCTCGGGGGGAGTGGAACTGTTTTTT	CASSYMPSGGVELFF
NA	NA	TRBV2	TRBJ2-7	TGTGCCAGCAGTCAAACGCTCTACGAGCAGTACTTC	CASSQTLYEQYF
NA	TRBD1	TRBV6-5	TRBJ1-4	TGTGCCAGCAGTTTCGACAGGGACGAAAAACTGTTTTTT	CASSFDRDEKLFF
NA	NA	TRBV30	TRBJ2-1	TGTGCCTGGAGTGCCCTGATCAATGAGCAGTTCTTC	CAWSALINEQFF
once	NA	TRBV4-3	TRBJ2-7	TGCGCCAGCAGCCAGGCCGACACGAGTTCCTACGAGCAGTACTTC	CASSQADTSSYEQYF
NA	NA	TRBV2	TRBJ2-7	TGTGCCAGCAGTAATTTGGACGGGTTCGGGGAGCAGTACTTC	CASSNLDGFGEQYF
NA	NA	TRBV5-8	TRBJ2-7	TGTGCCAGCAGTCGTGGACTCGCAGGGAGGGAGCAGTACTTC	CASSRGLAGREQYF
NA	NA	TRBV28	TRBJ2-7	TGTGCCAGCAGGGGACACAACTCCTACGAGCAGTACTTC	CASRGHNSYEQYF